This is a list of T cell receptor beta chains from one sample in a study of T cell changes during pregnancy in multiple sclerosis. TCRdb's table, derived via immunoSEQ multiplex PCR, lists solely in-frame clones and lacks some. Among approximately 46,000 clones listed, around nine tenths were seen once. The material was CD4+ T cells from peripheral blood mononuclear cells, obtained after pregnancy. These receptors were collected from a female donor with multiple sclerosis, enrolled in a pregnancy study. Both conserved end residues are part of each CDR3. The order of the fields is clone size, V gene, D gene, J gene, CDR3 DNA, CDR3 protein. The D gene is left open where the match is weak. Size tells how often a clone was seen (once, few, many) or the class of an expanded clone, and some rows leave it out.

few	TRBV28	-	TRBJ2-7	TGTGCCAGCCGTGGACAGAACTCCTACGAGCAGTACTTC	CASRGQNSYEQYF
-	TRBV5-1	TRBD2	TRBJ2-1	TGCGCCAGCAGGCCGGGACTAGCTAGCGAGCAGTTCTTC	CASRPGLASEQFF
-	TRBV1	-	TRBJ2-4	TGCACCAGCAGCCTCCTTACTAGCCGTCCTTTCTTTCTAGCCAAAAACATTCAGTACTTC	CTSSLLTSRPFFLAKNIQYF
few	TRBV6-5	-	TRBJ1-5	TGTGCCAGCGGGTTAGGGGCTAGGCAGCCCCAGCATTTT	CASGLGARQPQHF
-	TRBV10-2	-	TRBJ1-1	TGCGCCAGCAGTTCCCAGGGAGGGAACACTGAAGCTTTCTTT	CASSSQGGNTEAFF
-	TRBV19	TRBD1	TRBJ2-7	TGTGCCAGTAGTACCAGGACAGGGGACACCTACGAGCAGTACTTC	CASSTRTGDTYEQYF
-	TRBV5-1	TRBD2	TRBJ2-5	TGCGCCAGCAGCTCAGGACTAGCGGGAGGGCCCCTACAAGAGACCCAGTACTTC	CASSSGLAGGPLQETQYF
-	TRBV5-4	TRBD1	TRBJ2-6	TGTGCCAGCAGCTTTGAGCTAGGACAGGGGGCGCGTGGGGCCAACGTCCTGACTTTC	CASSFELGQGARGANVLTF
-	TRBV6-5	-	TRBJ1-1	TGTGCCAGCAACCCTGGGAGAAACACTGAAGCTTTCTTT	CASNPGRNTEAFF
-	TRBV29-1	-	TRBJ2-5	TGCAGCGCGGGGTACAGCCAAGAGACCCAGTACTTC	CSAGYSQETQYF
-	TRBV5-1	TRBD2	TRBJ2-7	TGCGCCAGCAGCTATTACCCCGGGACTAGCGGGAGCTACGAGCAGTACTTC	CASSYYPGTSGSYEQYF
-	TRBV18	-	TRBJ2-6	TGTGCCAGCTCACCCCAGGCGCCGAACTCTGGGGCCAACGTCCTGACTTTC	CASSPQAPNSGANVLTF
-	TRBV5-4	TRBD1	TRBJ2-5	TGTGCCAGCAGCTTTGGGACAGCCGGAACCGAGACCCAGTACTTC	CASSFGTAGTETQYF
-	TRBV6-8	-	TRBJ1-5	TGTGCCAGCAGTTACTGGGGGGGCACCTGGGTCCAACAGCCCCAGCATTTT	CASSYWGGTWVQQPQHF
-	TRBV4-1	-	TRBJ2-3	TGCGCCAGCAGCCAAGATGATGGGGCCCTTGTGACCCTCACAGATACGCAGTATTTT	CASSQDDGALVTLTDTQYF
-	TRBV7-2	-	TRBJ1-2	TGTGCCAGCAGCTTAGGCCTTTTACAGGGTGAAGATGGCTACACCTTC	CASSLGLLQGEDGYTF
-	TRBV6-1	-	TRBJ1-1	TGTGCCAGCAGGTTCCATATGGACACTAACACTGAAGCTTTCTTT	CASRFHMDTNTEAFF
-	TRBV7-3	-	TRBJ2-2	TGTGCCAGCAGGCCGGTGGTCACCGGGGAGCTGTTTTTT	CASRPVVTGELFF
-	TRBV6-1	-	TRBJ2-3	TGTGCCAGCCAGCGGACCCTCACAGATACGCAGTATTTT	CASQRTLTDTQYF
few	TRBV10-2	TRBD2	TRBJ2-7	TGCGCCAGCAGTGTAGCGGGAGGGCAGCAGTACTTC	CASSVAGGQQYF
-	TRBV10-3	-	TRBJ2-3	TGTGCCATCAGTGAGCGGGGAGCCAGAGATACGCAGTATTTT	CAISERGARDTQYF
-	TRBV27	-	TRBJ1-5	TGTGCCAGCAGTTTAGATGCCCTACAGCCCCAGCATTTT	CASSLDALQPQHF
-	TRBV4-1	-	TRBJ2-2	TGCGCCAGCAGTGGACAACCCATCAACACCGGGGAGCTGTTTTTT	CASSGQPINTGELFF
-	TRBV11-2	TRBD1	TRBJ2-3	TGTGCCAGCAGCTTAGTAGGGGGCCGCACAGATACGCAGTATTTT	CASSLVGGRTDTQYF
-	TRBV10-3	TRBD1	TRBJ1-3	TGTGCCATCAGTGGGGGACAGGGGGCACAAGGAAACACCATATATTTT	CAISGGQGAQGNTIYF
-	TRBV6-5	TRBD2	TRBJ2-2	TGTGCCAGCAGCCAGGGAGCGGGACCTGCCGGGGAGCTGTTTTTT	CASSQGAGPAGELFF
few	TRBV19	TRBD1	TRBJ1-1	TGTGCCACCCAGGGGGCCCGGGGGAACACTGAAGCTTTCTTT	CATQGARGNTEAFF
-	TRBV5-1	-	TRBJ2-4	TGCGCCAGCAGCTGGGGCGCTGCGAGCACCAAAAACATTCAGTACTTC	CASSWGAASTKNIQYF
once	TRBV6-1	-	TRBJ1-5	TGTGCCAGCAGTGTTTTAATCCGTGTAAGCAATCAGCCCCAGCATTTT	CASSVLIRVSNQPQHF
-	TRBV5-1	TRBD2	TRBJ2-1	TGCGCCAGCAGTAGGACTAGCGCGTACAATGAGCAGTTCTTC	CASSRTSAYNEQFF
once	TRBV28	-	TRBJ1-1	TGTGCCAGCAACCCTGGGGGGGCTAGGACTGAAGCTTTCTTT	CASNPGGARTEAFF
-	TRBV4-1	-	TRBJ2-3	TGCGCCAGCAGCCAAGATCTGGCTAGCCTCCCTAGAGTCACAGATACGCAGTATTTT	CASSQDLASLPRVTDTQYF
once	TRBV6-1	-	TRBJ2-7	TGTGCCAGCCGCCCCGGAGGAGACTCCTACGAGCAGTACTTC	CASRPGGDSYEQYF
-	TRBV18	-	TRBJ2-5	TGTGCCAGCTCACCAACAGGGCCCGAAGAGACCCAGTACTTC	CASSPTGPEETQYF
-	TRBV19	-	TRBJ2-6	TGTGCCAGTAGCCATGGAGGATTACGCTCTGGGGCCAACGTCCTGACTTTC	CASSHGGLRSGANVLTF
-	TRBV7-2	TRBD2	TRBJ2-7	TGTGCCAGCAGCGACGGGACTACACCCTCCAACGAGCAGTACTTC	CASSDGTTPSNEQYF